This TCR beta chain was observed in a study of shared clonotypes between healthy human individuals. Study results and caveats: Lower generation probabilities were found for non-shared clonotypes than for those shared by all four donors. Incompleteness in sorted-subset sequencing, despite large depth, was shown by rarefaction.

On this clone itself: What it recognizes is unknown. The sample contains more than one DNA sequence encoding this CDR3.

Naive CD8 isolation took CD45RO-negative cells positively selected for CCR7 and excluded terminally differentiated effector memory CD45RA+ cells. Method: immunoSEQ multiplex PCR; TCRdb's copy keeps in-frame clones and lacks some. The data contain about 1,900,000 clones, approximately 95% of them seen just once; the ten biggest clones take up approximately 1.2%. Trimming at V came to 0 bases and at J to 3 bases, leaving 2 bases not matched to a gene. This CDR3 contains 13 residues. Germline V CDR1 and CDR2: GTSNPN, SVGIG (reference sequence). The specimen was naive CD8+ T cells sorted from blood. The TCR comes from a man younger than 35 in good health. The chain joins TRBV30 to TRBJ2-7; TRBD1 agrees at 7 bases. CDR3 residues: CAWSVGGGYEQYF. Written as DNA, the CDR3 is TGTGCCTGGAGTGTAGGGGGCGGCTACGAGCAGTACTTC.